This record concerns one T cell receptor beta chain sequence. The antigen remains undetermined. Only in-frame clones appear in the TCRdb table, and some are missing; sequencing was by immunoSEQ multiplex PCR. The sample lists around 41,000 clones; 70% to 90% were seen once. Individuals having autoimmune disease history or systemic immunosuppression were not enrolled. This sample was included in a study of OX40 agonist ivuxolimab in advanced cancers. Across the study: Patients enrolled in dose escalation were diagnosed with hepatocellular carcinoma, melanoma, renal cell or head and neck cancer.

The CDR3 loop spans 12 amino acids. The germline V gene has CDR1 ENHRY and CDR2 SYGVKD. V lost 6 bases and J lost 0, with 5 bases in between. Regarding the study as a whole: Among the least clonally expanded were partial responders at 0.1-3.0 mg/kg. On average, CD8+ T cells showed a greater number of expanded clones than CD4+.

The sample consisted of CD4+ or CD8+ T cells sorted from blood, taken in a trial of the OX40 agonist ivuxolimab. The V and J genes are TRBV10-3 and TRBJ1-1; D unclear. The sequence derives from an adult with an advanced solid tumor such as melanoma, head and neck, liver or kidney cancer. The CDR3 sequence: CAIRALNTEAFF. CDR3 nucleotides: TGTGCCATCAGGGCTCTGAACACTGAAGCTTTCTTT.